A selection of T cell receptor beta chains follows, all from one sample in a study of T cell responses to AZD1222 COVID-19 vaccine. Here immunoSEQ multiplex PCR was the method, and the copy in TCRdb shows in-frame clones only, minus some. This sample has 150,000 to 160,000 clones, with 90% found just once. The sequencing used peripheral blood, collected on day 0 of AZD1222 vaccination. These receptors were collected from an adult in good health. CDR3s include the opening cysteine and the closing phenylalanine or tryptophan. D genes are given only for firm matches. Size tells how often a clone was seen (once, few, many) or the class of an expanded clone, and some rows leave it out.

DNA,CDR3,D,J,size,V
TGCGCCAGCAGCTTGGACAGAATTGGTTCACCCCTCCACTTT,CASSLDRIGSPLHF,.,TRBJ1-6,.,TRBV5-1
TGTGCCAGCTCGGGGGACAGGGTAAACACTGAAGCTTTCTTT,CASSGDRVNTEAFF,TRBD1,TRBJ1-1,.,TRBV18
TGTGCCAGCAGCGTTGGGGCAGGTAGCTCTGGGGCCAACGTCCTGACTTTC,CASSVGAGSSGANVLTF,.,TRBJ2-6,once,TRBV5-4
TGTGCCAGCAGCCCCCGCCGATTGTCTAACTATGGCTACACCTTC,CASSPRRLSNYGYTF,.,TRBJ1-2,.,TRBV11-2
TGCGCCAGCAGCCCCTGGGGGGCGGGGAGCTCCTACAATGAGCAGTTCTTC,CASSPWGAGSSYNEQFF,.,TRBJ2-1,once,TRBV4-1
TGTGCCAGCAGCTTATACAGGGGGGCTGAAGCTTTCTTT,CASSLYRGAEAFF,TRBD1,TRBJ1-1,.,TRBV13
TGCGCCAGCAGTATCTACTCTGGAAACACCATATATTTT,CASSIYSGNTIYF,.,TRBJ1-3,.,TRBV5-1
TGTGCCAGCAGCGTGTATGTAGGGACTAGCGGGGGCCAATACAATGAGCAGTTCTTC,CASSVYVGTSGGQYNEQFF,TRBD2,TRBJ2-1,.,TRBV9
TGCGCCAGCAGCCTGCGGGACAGGAGCCCCTACGAGCAGTACTTC,CASSLRDRSPYEQYF,TRBD1,TRBJ2-7,.,TRBV5-1
TGTGCCAGCACCATGGAGGCCAGCTGGGGTGGCTACACCTTC,CASTMEASWGGYTF,.,TRBJ1-2,.,TRBV7-9
TGTGCCAGCAGTTACGGGACAGTCAATCAGCCCCAGCATTTT,CASSYGTVNQPQHF,TRBD1,TRBJ1-5,.,TRBV6-5
TGTGCCGTCACAGGCCTGAACACTGAAGCTTTCTTT,CAVTGLNTEAFF,.,TRBJ1-1,.,TRBV28
TGCGCCAGCAGCTTGGTGTCAGGGGGCACTGAAGCTTTCTTT,CASSLVSGGTEAFF,TRBD1,TRBJ1-1,.,TRBV5-1
TGTGCCTGGAGTGGACCCGGGGGGAAAGAGACCCAGTACTTC,CAWSGPGGKETQYF,TRBD2,TRBJ2-5,.,TRBV30
TGTGCCAGCAGCTTGACAGGGGACCACGAGCAGTACTTC,CASSLTGDHEQYF,TRBD1,TRBJ2-7,.,TRBV5-4
TGTGCCAGCTCCTTAAGGACAGGGATGAACACCGGGGAGCTGTTTTTT,CASSLRTGMNTGELFF,TRBD1,TRBJ2-2,.,TRBV18
TGTGCCAGCACCTCGGGACAGGGGGCCAATCAGCCCCAGCATTTT,CASTSGQGANQPQHF,TRBD1,TRBJ1-5,once,TRBV27
TGTGCCAGCTCATCTCAGACTAGCGGACAAGAGACCCAGTACTTC,CASSSQTSGQETQYF,TRBD2,TRBJ2-5,.,TRBV18
TGTGCCAGCAGCTTAGGAGGGGTTGAAGCTTTCTTT,CASSLGGVEAFF,.,TRBJ1-1,.,TRBV7-9
TGTGCCAGCAGTCCCCGGGACAAAAATCAGCCCCAGCATTTT,CASSPRDKNQPQHF,.,TRBJ1-5,.,TRBV27
TGTGCCACCAGCAGAGAGGGTTTACTCGCCTACAATGAGCAGTTCTTC,CATSREGLLAYNEQFF,.,TRBJ2-1,.,TRBV15
TGCGCCAGCAGCTTCGGCAGCCCATCGGGTGAAAACACCATATATTTT,CASSFGSPSGENTIYF,.,TRBJ1-3,once,TRBV5-1
TGTGCCAGTAGTATCGGGTGGGTGAACACTGAAGCTTTCTTT,CASSIGWVNTEAFF,.,TRBJ1-1,.,TRBV19
TGTGCCAGCAGCTTAGCAACGGAGTCTGGAAACACCATATATTTT,CASSLATESGNTIYF,.,TRBJ1-3,.,TRBV11-2
TGTGCCAGCAGCTTAGAGGACACTGAAGCTTTCTTT,CASSLEDTEAFF,.,TRBJ1-1,.,TRBV11-3
TGTGCCAGCACGGTAGCGGGAGAGTCAGATACGCAGTATTTT,CASTVAGESDTQYF,TRBD2,TRBJ2-3,.,TRBV6-5
TGCGCCAGCAGCTTAGGACTAGCGGGAGGCAATGAGCAGTTCTTC,CASSLGLAGGNEQFF,TRBD2,TRBJ2-1,.,TRBV5-1
TGCAGTGCTCCGGGTGGCTACACCTTC,CSAPGGYTF,.,TRBJ1-2,few,TRBV20-1
TGCGCCAGCAGCGCGGGGACTCGAGATACGCAGTATTTT,CASSAGTRDTQYF,.,TRBJ2-3,.,TRBV5-1
TGCAGCGTTATAATACAGAACACTGAAGCTTTCTTT,CSVIIQNTEAFF,.,TRBJ1-1,.,TRBV29-1
TGTGCCAGCAGTGCCTGGACGGGAGGACTAGCGGGTTTTACTTTGGATGAGCAGTTCTTC,CASSAWTGGLAGFTLDEQFF,TRBD2,TRBJ2-1,.,TRBV6-1
TGTGCCAGCACCACAGGGTTGGGGGGCTACACCTTC,CASTTGLGGYTF,.,TRBJ1-2,.,TRBV28
TGTGCCAGCAGTTTGGGGTATGGCTACACCTTC,CASSLGYGYTF,.,TRBJ1-2,.,TRBV12-3/TRBV12-4
TGTGCCAGCAGTCCCCCGGGACTCGGGTCCCAGCATTTT,CASSPPGLGSQHF,.,TRBJ1-5,.,TRBV2
TGTGCCAGCAGCCAGGGTCGGATTTACGAGCAGTACTTC,CASSQGRIYEQYF,.,TRBJ2-7,.,TRBV11-3
TGTGCCAGCAGCGTCCAACTTGGGACAGCCTGGGACAATGAGCAGTTCTTC,CASSVQLGTAWDNEQFF,TRBD1,TRBJ2-1,.,TRBV9
TGTGCCAGCAGACTAGGAGTAGCGGGAGAGGGTGAGCAGTTCTTC,CASRLGVAGEGEQFF,TRBD2,TRBJ2-1,.,TRBV27
TGCGCCAGCAGCTCCCTCGGCAGGGGGAGTAACACTGAAGCTTTCTTT,CASSSLGRGSNTEAFF,TRBD1,TRBJ1-1,.,TRBV5-1